This TCR beta chain was recovered during a study of blood T cell repertoires in COVID-19. At the level of the study: Specimens from acute and convalescent COVID-19 originated in the United States, Italy and Spain.

This table comes from immunoSEQ multiplex PCR, and its TCRdb copy is limited to in-frame clones, with some not included. This table holds approximately 470,000 clones, around 87% found once. The sequencing sample was made of PBMCs or T cells enriched from blood (not recorded which). This receptor was taken from a woman aged 18-30 years who had recovered from COVID-19.

CDR3 amino acids: CATQRSYNSPLHF. CDR3 coding DNA: TGTGCCACTCAGCGCTCCTATAATTCACCCCTCCACTTT. The chain joins TRBV19 to TRBJ1-6; D ambiguous. V lost 10 bases and J lost 0, with 7 bases in between. Germline values: CDR1 LNHDA, CDR2 SQIVND (reference sequence). This CDR3 has 13 residues.